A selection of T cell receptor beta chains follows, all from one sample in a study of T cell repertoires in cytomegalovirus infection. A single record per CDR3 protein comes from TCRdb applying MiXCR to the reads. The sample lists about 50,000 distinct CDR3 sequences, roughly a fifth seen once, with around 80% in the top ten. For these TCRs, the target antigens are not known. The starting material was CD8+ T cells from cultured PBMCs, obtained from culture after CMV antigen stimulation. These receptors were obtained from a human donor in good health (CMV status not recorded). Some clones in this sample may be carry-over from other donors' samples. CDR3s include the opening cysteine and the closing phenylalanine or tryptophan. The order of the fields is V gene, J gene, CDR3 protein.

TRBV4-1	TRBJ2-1	CASSQVLEGPGSYNEQFF
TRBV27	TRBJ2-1	CASSFAGDYNEQFF
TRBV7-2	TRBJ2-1	CASSSLFGGSSYNKQFF
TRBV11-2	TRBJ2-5	CASRPRGGDREETQYF
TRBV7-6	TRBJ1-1	CASSLAGVAEAFF
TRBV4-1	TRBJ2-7	CASSQAGHGAYEQYF
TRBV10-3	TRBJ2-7	CAISERDRVAYEQYF
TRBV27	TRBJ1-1	CASRGATEAFF
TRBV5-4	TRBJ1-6	CASTDSGAYNSPLHF
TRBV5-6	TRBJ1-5	CASSDSLHGNQPQHF
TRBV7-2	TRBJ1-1	CASSGGGNTEAFF
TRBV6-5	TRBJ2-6	CASSFSNSGANVLTF
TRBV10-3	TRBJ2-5	CAISTGETLQETQYF
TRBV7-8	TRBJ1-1	CASSQHPGTGAEAFF
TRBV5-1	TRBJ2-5	CASSLAPGMARMETQYF
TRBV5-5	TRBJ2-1	CASSQDRDRSYNEQFF
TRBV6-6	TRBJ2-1	CASSKLAGEIYNEQFF
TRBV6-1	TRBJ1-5	CASSEVEGATSNQPQHF
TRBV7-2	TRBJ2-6	CAFSSGANVLTF
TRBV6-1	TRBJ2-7	CASSETGGLYEQYF